This T cell receptor (beta chain) emerged from a study of shared clonotypes between healthy human individuals. About the study: CD4 naive and CD4 memory each took three plates per donor, while CD8 naive took two and CD8 memory one.

Everyone who donated was a Caucasian adult who lived in Nashville, Tennessee. The CD4+ fraction was divided into a CD45RA+ naive subset and a CD45RA-negative memory subset. Comment on this clone: Its antigen is not identified.

The V and J ends lost 7 bases and 5 bases respectively, with 9 bases between them. CDR1 SGHRS and CDR2 YFSETQ come from the germline V gene. The CDR3 is 11 residues long. TCRdb's copy holds only in-frame clones and misses some; the assay was immunoSEQ multiplex PCR. Of 2.3 million or so clones in the sample, 93% were seen once. Overall study results and limits: Sharing across four donors was highest in naive CD4 (approximately 5%) and lowest in memory CD8 (0.4%).

V gene TRBV5-1 combines with J gene TRBJ1-1; no reliable D call. The sample taken for sequencing was naive CD4+ T cells from PBMCs. Subset: CD45RA+ positively selected. The TCR originated in a man aged 18 to 29 in good health. Some clones in this sample may be carry-over from other donors' samples. The CDR3 DNA is TGCGCCAGCCTAATAGGAACTGAAGCTTTCTTT. Its translation: CASLIGTEAFF. The full variable domain, rest sourced from reference TRBV5-1 and TRBJ1-1, is KAGVTQTPRYLIKTRGQQVTLSCSPISGHRSVSWYQQTPGQGLQFLFEYFSETQRNKGNFPGRFSGRQFSNSRSEMNVSTLELGDSALYLCASLIGTEAFFGQGTRLTVV.